The 20 T cell receptor beta chains below all came from one sample that was sequenced in a study of metastatic and nonmetastatic thyroid tumors. TCRdb re-called the PCR reads with MiXCR. The sample lists 3,000 to 5,000 clones; 22% were seen once. All patients were treatment-naive before thyroid surgery. Sample: tumor tissue. The origin of the receptors is a female donor with papillary thyroid cancer or a benign thyroid nodule (not recorded which). Some clones in this sample may be carry-over from other donors' samples.

This chain joins TRBV5-1 and TRBJ2-7, with D maybe TRBD1 (5 bases). The ends were cut back, 4 bases at V and 0 bases at J, with 11 bases in the middle. Germline V gene sequence: CDR1 SGHRS, CDR2 YFSETQ. This CDR3 has 14 residues. The CDR3: CASSPGRASYEQYF. The CDR3 DNA reads as TGCGCCAGCAGCCCAGGGCGCGCCTCCTACGAGCAGTACTTC.

This clone is medium-sized by share. This sequence joins TRBV7-9 and TRBJ1-2, with D possibly matching TRBD1 (6 bases). V was trimmed by 5 bases and J by 1 base, leaving 11 bases between them. Germline V gene data show CDR1 as SEHNR and CDR2 as FQNEAQ (reference sequence). CDR3 length: 14 amino acids. The CDR3 reads CASSIGQLNYGYTF. The CDR3 nucleotides are TGTGCCAGCAGCATCGGACAGCTTAACTATGGCTACACCTTC.

This chain links TRBV4-2 with TRBJ2-2; 7 bases match TRBD2. After removal of 1 base from V and 2 bases from J, the junction contained 1 base not matched to a gene. Germline V gene lookup returns CDR1 LGHNA and CDR2 YNFKEQ. CDR3 length: 15 amino acids. CDR3 bases: TGTGCCAGCAGCCAAGGGACTAGTAACACCGGGGAGCTGTTTTTT. Amino acid sequence: CASSQGTSNTGELFF.

The chain combines TRBV20-1 with TRBJ2-1, with 12 nucleotides matching TRBD2. J was trimmed by 5 bases and V by 0 bases; bases with no gene match: 8. Germline V gene sequence: CDR1 DFQATT, CDR2 SNEGSKA (reference sequence). This CDR3 contains 17 residues. The CDR3 DNA follows: TGCAGTGCTAGAGAAATAAGACTAGCGGGAGCTCACAATGAGCAGTTCTTC. Protein product: CSAREIRLAGAHNEQFF.

Concerning this clone: Given a much more abundant clone one base away, this may be a read error. The chain combines TRBV11-3 with TRBJ2-3; D might be TRBD2 (5 bases). Trimming shortened V by 4 bases and J by 7 bases, and 12 bases separated the two germline ends. The CDR3 is 13 amino acids. The germline V gene encodes CDR1 SGHNT and CDR2 YENEEA. The CDR3 region is CASSSASGYTQYF. The DNA for the CDR3 is TGTGCCAGCAGCTCAGCCAGCGGCTATACGCAGTATTTT.

This clone is categorized as large. The rearrangement joins TRBV28 to TRBJ1-2, with 7 bases fitting TRBD1. After removal of 6 bases from V and 6 bases from J, the junction contained 10 bases not matched to a gene. Germline CDR1 is MDHEN and CDR2 is SYDVKM. The CDR3 extends over 14 amino acids. CDR3 DNA: TGTGCCAGCAGCTGGGGGACAGTACAAGATGGCTACACCTTC. Its protein product is CASSWGTVQDGYTF.

In its sample, this clone ranks as medium-sized. V is TRBV11-2 and J is TRBJ2-1, with D maybe TRBD1 (5 bases). Germline V lookup: CDR1 SGHAT, CDR2 FQNNGV. This CDR3 is built from 14 residues. V was clipped by 0 bases and J by 9 bases, with 12 bases between them. Written as DNA, the CDR3 is TGTGCCAGCAGCTTAGAACGACAGTTTGGTGAGCAGTTCTTC. As protein: CASSLERQFGEQFF.

The rearrangement uses TRBV20-1 and TRBJ2-7, with D perhaps matching TRBD1 or TRBD2 (5 bases each). Germline CDR1 is DFQATT and CDR2 is SNEGSKA (reference sequence). The CDR3 sequence is 14 residues long. V was cut by 5 bases and J by 3 bases, with 17 bases left in between. CDR3 in amino acids: CSAGDGETDYEQYF. CDR3 in DNA: TGCAGTGCTGGGGACGGCGAAACGGACTACGAGCAGTACTTC.

The gene calls are TRBV7-8 and TRBJ2-7, with a weak D call TRBD1 (5 bases). The germline gives CDR1 SGHVS, CDR2 FQNEAQ. Deletions cut 5 bases from V and 4 bases from J, with 21 bases between. The CDR3 covers 16 residues. The CDR3 DNA reads as TGTGCCAGCAGCAGAATTCGTTTCGCAGGGTTGTACGAGCAGTACTTC. This sequence encodes CASSRIRFAGLYEQYF.

This clone is deemed medium-sized. The chain links TRBV28 to TRBJ1-1, with TRBD1 as a possible D gene (5 bases). The V and J ends lost 7 bases and 6 bases respectively, with 18 bases between them. The CDR3 covers 14 residues. Germline loops: CDR1 MDHEN, CDR2 SYDVKM. The CDR3 DNA sequence: TGTGCCAGCACCAGCTCGGGGGGGGGGGCTGAAGCTTTCTTT. It encodes CASTSSGGGAEAFF.

This clone has a handful of counts. The rearrangement uses TRBV12-3 or TRBV12-4 and TRBJ2-1, with TRBD2 matching over 8 bases. The CDR3 consists of 12 residues. CDR3 amino acids: CAAGTSYNEQFF. In nucleotides, the CDR3 is TGTGCGGCCGGGACTAGCTACAATGAGCAGTTCTTC.

The table lists this clone with a few counts. V gene TRBV6-2 or TRBV6-3 combines with J gene TRBJ2-2, with 7 bases fitting TRBD1. Germline trimming cut 7 bases from V and 1 base from J; bases unmatched to any gene: 3. Germline V CDR1 and CDR2: MNHEY, SVGEGT. CDR3 size: 14 residues. In DNA, the CDR3 is TGTGCCAGCATTAGGACAGGGAACACCGGGGAGCTGTTTTTT. It encodes CASIRTGNTGELFF.

The V and J genes are TRBV5-6 and TRBJ2-7; tentative D call: TRBD1 (7 bases). Trimming pared 0 bases from V and 5 bases from J, leaving 15 bases between. The CDR3 is 15 residues long. CDR1 SGHDT and CDR2 YYEEEE come from the germline V gene. This chain's CDR3 is CASSLGREGGNEQYF. Written as DNA, the CDR3 is TGTGCCAGCAGCTTGGGGCGGGAAGGGGGCAACGAGCAGTACTTC.

In this sample, this clone turned up many times. A read error is possible here, since a much larger clone lies one base away. This same CDR3 is encoded by further DNA sequences in the sample. The chain uses TRBV3-1 and TRBJ1-4; D gene ambiguous. Germline V gene lookup returns CDR1 LGHDT and CDR2 YNNKEL (reference sequence). This CDR3 is built from 13 residues. The CDR3 loop is CASSQGWGEKLFF. CDR3 DNA: TGTGCCAGCAGCCAGGGGTGGGGTGAAAAACTGTTCTTT.

This chain connects TRBV12-3 or TRBV12-4 to TRBJ2-2, with D possibly TRBD1 on 6 matching bases. The V end lost 3 bases, the J end lost 4 bases, and 12 bases lay between the germline ends. CDR3 size: 15 residues. The chain's CDR3 is CASSFQGRATGELFF. As DNA, the CDR3 is TGTGCCAGCAGTTTTCAGGGGCGGGCCACCGGGGAGCTGTTTTTT.

This sequence joins TRBV5-1 and TRBJ2-1; D is ambiguous. From germline, CDR1 is SGHRS and CDR2 YFSETQ. CDR3 length: 12 amino acids. Trimming took off 3 bases at V and 7 bases at J, with 8 bases between the two ends. CDR3 sequence reads: CASSSDLNEQFF. The CDR3 DNA follows: TGCGCCAGCAGCTCGGATCTGAATGAGCAGTTCTTC.

This clone is judged medium-sized. Within the sample, other DNA sequences also encode this same CDR3. V usage is TRBV25-1 and J usage is TRBJ1-1, with TRBD1 identical over 9 bases. Germline trimming cut 10 bases from V and 6 bases from J; bases unmatched to any gene: 6. The CDR3 consists of 12 residues. Looked up from germline, CDR1 is MGHDK and CDR2 is SYGVNS. The CDR3 sequence is CATTGGGPEAFF. The CDR3 nucleotides read TGTGCCACGACAGGGGGGGGACCTGAAGCTTTCTTT.

This clone was counted many times. V gene TRBV30 combines with J gene TRBJ2-7, with D maybe TRBD2 (7 bases). Trimming shortened V by 3 bases and J by 5 bases, and 17 bases separated the two germline ends. This CDR3 is 14 amino acids long. CDR1 GTSNPN and CDR2 SVGIG come from the germline V gene (reference sequence). CDR3 sequence (DNA): TGTGCCTGGAGCGCTGGGGGGGGCCCTGACGAGCAGTACTTC. Translating it yields CAWSAGGGPDEQYF.

This clone has more than one count but fewer than ten. The rearrangement joins TRBV30 to TRBJ2-1; no reliable D call. The V gene lost 3 bases and the J gene lost 10 bases, with 16 bases spanning the gap. Germline assignment: CDR1 GTSNPN and CDR2 SVGIG (reference sequence). CDR3 length equals 13 residues. CDR3 sequence reads: CAWSTRSVGEQFF. CDR3 bases: TGTGCCTGGAGCACCCGGTCTGTCGGGGAGCAGTTCTTC.

This clone showed up many times. The gene calls are TRBV13 and TRBJ1-6; 10 bases are shared with TRBD1. The CDR3 totals 16 residues. Germline trimming cut 1 base from V and 10 bases from J; bases unmatched to any gene: 7. Germline CDR1 and CDR2: PRHDT and FYEKMQ (reference sequence). The CDR3 spells CASSLAGQGWESPLHF. The CDR3 nucleotides are TGTGCCAGCAGCTTAGCGGGACAGGGGTGGGAATCACCCCTCCACTTT.